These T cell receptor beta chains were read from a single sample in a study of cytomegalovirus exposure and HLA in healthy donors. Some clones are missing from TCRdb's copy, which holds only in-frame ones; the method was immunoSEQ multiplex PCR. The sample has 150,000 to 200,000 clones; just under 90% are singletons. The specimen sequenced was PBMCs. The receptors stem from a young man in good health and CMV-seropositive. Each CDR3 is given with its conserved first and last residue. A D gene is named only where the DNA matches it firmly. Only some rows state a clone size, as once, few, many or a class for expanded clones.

cdr3_aa: CASRQGGTGELFF
cdr3_nt: TGCGCCAGCAGGCAGGGTGGCACCGGGGAGCTGTTTTTT
clone_size: -
v_call: TRBV10-1
cdr3_length: 13
d_call: -
j_call: TRBJ2-2

cdr3_aa: CASSLGLGSGGYEQYF
cdr3_nt: TGTGCCAGCAGCTTAGGATTAGGTAGCGGGGGCTACGAGCAGTACTTC
clone_size: -
v_call: TRBV7-9
cdr3_length: 16
d_call: TRBD2
j_call: TRBJ2-7

cdr3_aa: CASSEPTARYGYTF
cdr3_nt: TGTGCCAGCAGTGAGCCGACAGCACGATATGGCTACACCTTC
clone_size: -
v_call: TRBV6-1
cdr3_length: 14
d_call: -
j_call: TRBJ1-2

cdr3_aa: CAISESGTSGRPYNEQFF
cdr3_nt: TGTGCCATCAGTGAGTCGGGGACTAGCGGGAGACCTTACAATGAGCAGTTCTTC
clone_size: -
v_call: TRBV10-3
cdr3_length: 18
d_call: TRBD2
j_call: TRBJ2-1

cdr3_aa: CASSSRSSYEQYF
cdr3_nt: TGTGCCAGCAGTTCGAGGAGCTCCTACGAGCAGTACTTC
clone_size: -
v_call: TRBV25-1
cdr3_length: 13
d_call: -
j_call: TRBJ2-7

cdr3_aa: CASSVLDSSNEKLFF
cdr3_nt: TGTGCCAGCAGTGTACTCGACAGTTCTAATGAAAAACTGTTTTTT
clone_size: -
v_call: TRBV28
cdr3_length: 15
d_call: -
j_call: TRBJ1-4

cdr3_aa: CASSQAGNYGYTF
cdr3_nt: TGTGCCAGCAGCCAAGCGGGAAACTATGGCTACACCTTC
clone_size: -
v_call: TRBV11-3
cdr3_length: 13
d_call: -
j_call: TRBJ1-2

cdr3_aa: CASSALVLGANVLTF
cdr3_nt: TGTGCCAGTAGTGCCCTGGTACTGGGGGCCAACGTCCTGACTTTC
clone_size: -
v_call: TRBV19
cdr3_length: 15
d_call: -
j_call: TRBJ2-6

cdr3_aa: CASSQVQLLENTEAFF
cdr3_nt: TGCGCCAGCAGCCAAGTCCAATTATTAGAGAACACTGAAGCTTTCTTT
clone_size: -
v_call: TRBV4-1
cdr3_length: 16
d_call: -
j_call: TRBJ1-1

cdr3_aa: CASRELDTEAFF
cdr3_nt: TGTGCCAGCAGAGAATTAGACACTGAAGCTTTCTTT
clone_size: -
v_call: TRBV6-1
cdr3_length: 12
d_call: -
j_call: TRBJ1-1

cdr3_aa: CASSPDRVLYEQYF
cdr3_nt: TGTGCCAGCAGCCCGGACAGGGTTCTATACGAGCAGTACTTC
clone_size: -
v_call: TRBV11-2
cdr3_length: 14
d_call: TRBD1
j_call: TRBJ2-7

cdr3_aa: CASSFSQGSTDTQYF
cdr3_nt: TGTGCCAGCAGTTTCTCTCAGGGGAGCACAGATACGCAGTATTTT
clone_size: -
v_call: TRBV27
cdr3_length: 15
d_call: -
j_call: TRBJ2-3

cdr3_aa: CASSEAPGTGANVLTF
cdr3_nt: TGTGCCAGCAGTGAAGCCCCGGGAACTGGGGCCAACGTCCTGACTTTC
clone_size: -
v_call: TRBV25-1
cdr3_length: 16
d_call: -
j_call: TRBJ2-6

cdr3_aa: CAISPDLAGNTIYF
cdr3_nt: TGTGCCATCAGTCCCGATTTAGCTGGAAACACCATATATTTT
clone_size: -
v_call: TRBV10-3
cdr3_length: 14
d_call: -
j_call: TRBJ1-3

cdr3_aa: CASSLGRGGLDEQFF
cdr3_nt: TGCGCCAGCAGCTTGGGACGGGGGGGTTTGGATGAGCAGTTCTTC
clone_size: -
v_call: TRBV5-1
cdr3_length: 15
d_call: TRBD2
j_call: TRBJ2-1

cdr3_aa: CSVLPRSTDTQYF
cdr3_nt: TGCAGCGTCCTACCACGCAGCACAGATACGCAGTATTTT
clone_size: -
v_call: TRBV29-1
cdr3_length: 13
d_call: -
j_call: TRBJ2-3

cdr3_aa: CAWSNRANYGYTF
cdr3_nt: TGTGCCTGGAGTAACAGGGCTAACTATGGCTACACCTTC
clone_size: -
v_call: TRBV30
cdr3_length: 13
d_call: -
j_call: TRBJ1-2

cdr3_aa: CASNEGGTGELFF
cdr3_nt: TGCGCCAGCAACGAGGGCGGGACCGGGGAGCTGTTTTTT
clone_size: -
v_call: TRBV5-1
cdr3_length: 13
d_call: -
j_call: TRBJ2-2

cdr3_aa: CASSSPTSGRVEQYF
cdr3_nt: TGTGCCAGCAGCTCGCCGACTAGCGGGAGGGTCGAGCAGTACTTC
clone_size: once
v_call: TRBV5-4
cdr3_length: 15
d_call: TRBD2
j_call: TRBJ2-7